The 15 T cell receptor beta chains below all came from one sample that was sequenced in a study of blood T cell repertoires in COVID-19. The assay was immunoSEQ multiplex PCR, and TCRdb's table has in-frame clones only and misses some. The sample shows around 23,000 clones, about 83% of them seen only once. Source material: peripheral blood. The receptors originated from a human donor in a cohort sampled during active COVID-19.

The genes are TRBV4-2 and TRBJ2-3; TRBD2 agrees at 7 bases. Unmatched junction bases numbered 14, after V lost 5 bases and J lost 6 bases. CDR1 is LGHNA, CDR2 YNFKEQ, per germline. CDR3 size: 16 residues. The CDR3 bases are TGTGCCAGCAGCTCCTCCCTGGGGGGGGAGGCTGATACGCAGTATTTT. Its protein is CASSSSLGGEADTQYF.

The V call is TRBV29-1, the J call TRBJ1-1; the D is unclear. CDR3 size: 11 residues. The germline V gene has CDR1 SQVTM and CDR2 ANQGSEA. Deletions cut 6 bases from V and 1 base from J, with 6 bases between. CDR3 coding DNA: TGCAGCGTCGTAAAGAACACTGAAGCTTTCTTT. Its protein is CSVVKNTEAFF.

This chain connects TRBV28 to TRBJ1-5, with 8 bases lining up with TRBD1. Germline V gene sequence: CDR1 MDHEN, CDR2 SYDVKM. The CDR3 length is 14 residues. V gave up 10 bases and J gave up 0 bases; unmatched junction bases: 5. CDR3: CATLTGDSNQPQHF. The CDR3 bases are TGTGCCACCCTGACAGGGGATAGCAATCAGCCCCAGCATTTT.

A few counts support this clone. The CDR3 loop is CASSRGTGGRETQYF. Here the CDR3 DNA reads TGTGCCAGCAGCAGGGGGACAGGGGGTCGGGAGACCCAGTACTTC. The chain carries TRBV7-9 and TRBJ2-5, with TRBD1 identical over 11 bases. From germline, CDR1 is SEHNR and CDR2 FQNEAQ (reference sequence). Trimming at V came to 5 bases and at J to 5 bases, leaving 7 bases not matched to a gene. The CDR3 consists of 15 residues.

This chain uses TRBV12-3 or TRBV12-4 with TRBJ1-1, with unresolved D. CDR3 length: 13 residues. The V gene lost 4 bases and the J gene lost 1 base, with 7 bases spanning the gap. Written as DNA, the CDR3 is TGTGCCAGCAGTTCGTACAGGAACACTGAAGCTTTCTTT. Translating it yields CASSSYRNTEAFF.

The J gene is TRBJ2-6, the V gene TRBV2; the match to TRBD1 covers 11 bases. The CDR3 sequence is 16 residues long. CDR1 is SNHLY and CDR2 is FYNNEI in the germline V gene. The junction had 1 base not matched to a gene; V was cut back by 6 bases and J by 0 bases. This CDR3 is CASSGQGASGANVLTF. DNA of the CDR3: TGTGCCAGCAGCGGACAGGGGGCCTCTGGGGCCAACGTCCTGACTTTC.

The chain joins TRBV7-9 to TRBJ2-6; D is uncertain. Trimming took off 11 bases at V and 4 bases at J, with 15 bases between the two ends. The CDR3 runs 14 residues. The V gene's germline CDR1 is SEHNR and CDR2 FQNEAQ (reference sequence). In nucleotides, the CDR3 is TGTGCCCATCCCCAGGAAGGAGGGGCCAACGTCCTGACTTTC. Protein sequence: CAHPQEGGANVLTF.

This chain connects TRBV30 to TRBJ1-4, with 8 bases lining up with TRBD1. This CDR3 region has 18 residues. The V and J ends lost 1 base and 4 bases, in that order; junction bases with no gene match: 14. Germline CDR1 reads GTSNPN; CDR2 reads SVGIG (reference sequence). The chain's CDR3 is CAWSAFGQGGGLNEKLFF. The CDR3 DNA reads TGTGCCTGGAGTGCATTCGGACAGGGTGGAGGACTTAATGAAAAACTGTTTTTT. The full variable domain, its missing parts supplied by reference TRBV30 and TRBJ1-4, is SQTIHQWPATLVQPVGSPLSLECTVEGTSNPNLYWYRQAAGRGLQLLFYSVGIGQISSEVPQNLSASRPQDRQFILSSKKLLLSDSGFYLCAWSAFGQGGGLNEKLFFGSGTQLSVL.

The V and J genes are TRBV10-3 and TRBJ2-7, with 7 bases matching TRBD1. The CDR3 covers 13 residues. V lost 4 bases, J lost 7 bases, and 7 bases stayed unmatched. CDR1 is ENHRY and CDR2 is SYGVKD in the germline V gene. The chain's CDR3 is CAISGGGSGEQYF. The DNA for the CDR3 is TGTGCCATCAGTGGAGGGGGCTCAGGTGAGCAGTACTTC.

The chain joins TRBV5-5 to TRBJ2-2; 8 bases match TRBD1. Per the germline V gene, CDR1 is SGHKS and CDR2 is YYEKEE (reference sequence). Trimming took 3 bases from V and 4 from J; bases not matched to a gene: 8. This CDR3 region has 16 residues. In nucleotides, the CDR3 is TGTGCCAGCAGCTGGAGGACAGGGATTAGCACCGGGGAGCTGTTTTTT. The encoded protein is CASSWRTGISTGELFF.

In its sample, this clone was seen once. CDR3 DNA: TGTGCCTGGAGTGTACAGAAGAACACTGAAGCTTTCTTT. Its protein product is CAWSVQKNTEAFF. The genes are TRBV30 and TRBJ1-1, with D unresolved. The CDR3 is 13 amino acids. V lost 0 bases to trimming and J lost 1 base, with 6 bases between them. CDR1 is GTSNPN and CDR2 is SVGIG in the germline V gene (reference sequence). The full variable domain, in which reference TRBV30 and TRBJ1-1 provide the parts outside the CDR3, is SQTIHQWPATLVQPVGSPLSLECTVEGTSNPNLYWYRQAAGRGLQLLFYSVGIGQISSEVPQNLSASRPQDRQFILSSKKLLLSDSGFYLCAWSVQKNTEAFFGQGTRLTVV.

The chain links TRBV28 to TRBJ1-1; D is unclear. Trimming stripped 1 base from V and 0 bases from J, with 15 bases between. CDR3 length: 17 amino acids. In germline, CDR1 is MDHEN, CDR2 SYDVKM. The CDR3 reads CASSLFLGMELNTEAFF. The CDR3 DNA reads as TGTGCCAGCAGTTTATTCCTTGGTATGGAGTTGAACACTGAAGCTTTCTTT. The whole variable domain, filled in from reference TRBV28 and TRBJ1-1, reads DVKVTQSSRYLVKRTGEKVFLECVQDMDHENMFWYRQDPGLGLRLIYFSYDVKMKEKGDIPEGYSVSREKKERFSLILESASTNQTSMYLCASSLFLGMELNTEAFFGQGTRLTVV.

In DNA form, the CDR3 reads TGTGCCAGCAGTAAGAGGCGTGGACAGGGGGTAGAGACCCAGTACTTC. It encodes CASSKRRGQGVETQYF. V is TRBV5-8 and J is TRBJ2-5, with 10 bases aligning to TRBD1. This CDR3 has 16 amino acids. The trim removed 5 bases at V and 4 bases at J, leaving 11 bases unmatched. From germline, CDR1 is SGHTS and CDR2 YDEGEE.

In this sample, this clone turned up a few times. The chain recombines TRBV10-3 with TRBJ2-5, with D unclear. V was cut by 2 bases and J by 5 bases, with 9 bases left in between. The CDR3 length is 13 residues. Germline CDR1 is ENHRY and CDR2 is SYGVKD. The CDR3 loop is CAISENILETQYF. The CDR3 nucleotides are TGTGCCATCAGTGAGAACATTTTGGAGACCCAGTACTTC.

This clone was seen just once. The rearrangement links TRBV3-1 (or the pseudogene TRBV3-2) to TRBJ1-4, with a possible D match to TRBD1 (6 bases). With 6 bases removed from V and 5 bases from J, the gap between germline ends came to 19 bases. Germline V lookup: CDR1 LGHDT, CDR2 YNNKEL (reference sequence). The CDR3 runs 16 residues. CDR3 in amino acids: CASRQTPTGFNEKLFF. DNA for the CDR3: TGTGCCAGCAGACAAACCCCAACAGGGTTCAATGAAAAACTGTTTTTT.